The 20 T cell receptor beta chains in this list originate from one sample, sequenced in a study of T cells in Graves' hyperthyroidism and ophthalmopathy. Amplified regions were TCR beta CDR3 sequences from RNA transcripts. HTBI primers drove first-round RT-PCR of the TCR CDR3. TCRdb called the multiplex PCR reads again in MiXCR, with one record for every CDR3 protein. The sample contains approximately 510,000 distinct CDR3 sequences, approximately 48% of which appear only once. Sequenced input: peripheral blood or thyroid tissue (not recorded which). All receptors come from an adult woman with Graves' disease, either hyperthyroidism or ophthalmopathy (not recorded which).

The chain combines TRBV9 with TRBJ2-5, with 7 bases aligning to TRBD2. J was trimmed by 5 bases and V by 1 base; bases with no gene match: 8. CDR1 is SGDLS and CDR2 is YYNGEE in the germline V gene. The CDR3 loop spans 15 amino acids. The CDR3 DNA is TGTGCCAGCAGCGTAAGCGCGGGAGCGGTGGAGACCCAGTACTTC. It is translated as CASSVSAGAVETQYF.

The V gene is TRBV5-1, the J gene TRBJ2-5, with D uncertain. Germline V gene lookup returns CDR1 SGHRS and CDR2 YFSETQ. V lost 4 bases to trimming and J lost 3 bases, with 13 bases between them. This CDR3 has 14 residues. This chain's CDR3 is CASSAGCSKETQYF. For the CDR3, the DNA is TGCGCCAGCAGCGCCGGGTGCTCGAAAGAGACCCAGTACTTC. Drawing the rest from reference TRBV5-1 and TRBJ2-5, the complete variable domain is KAGVTQTPRYLIKTRGQQVTLSCSPISGHRSVSWYQQTPGQGLQFLFEYFSETQRNKGNFPGRFSGRQFSNSRSEMNVSTLELGDSALYLCASSAGCSKETQYFGPGTRLLVL.

This sequence joins TRBV15 and TRBJ2-7; D is ambiguous. The CDR3 consists of 12 residues. Deletions cut 4 bases from V and 5 bases from J, with 9 bases between. The germline V gene has CDR1 LNHNV and CDR2 YYDKDF (reference sequence). This CDR3 is CATSITRHEQYF. CDR3 bases: TGTGCCACCAGCATAACACGGCACGAGCAGTACTTC.

This clonotype showed up many times. The V and J genes are TRBV7-2 and TRBJ1-1; TRBD1 matches at 8 bases. V lost 5 bases, J lost 4 bases, and 6 bases stayed unmatched. The CDR3 runs to 14 residues. In germline, CDR1 is SGHTA, CDR2 FQGNSA. The DNA of the CDR3 is TGTGCCAGCAGCCCGCCGGACAGGGTCACTGAAGCTTTCTTT. It encodes CASSPPDRVTEAFF.

The chain recombines TRBV9 with TRBJ2-7, with TRBD1 matching over 11 bases. Trimming at V came to 3 bases and at J to 3 bases, leaving 5 bases not matched to a gene. The CDR3 loop spans 15 amino acids. The germline V gene encodes CDR1 SGDLS and CDR2 YYNGEE. The CDR3 region has the DNA TGTGCCAGCAGCGACCCCGGGACAGGGGGCTACGAGCAGTACTTC. This encodes CASSDPGTGGYEQYF.

This clonotype appeared a few times. The chain recombines TRBV3-1 with TRBJ2-5; TRBD2 agrees at 13 bases. CDR3 length: 15 amino acids. In germline, CDR1 is LGHDT, CDR2 YNNKEL (reference sequence). The junction had 3 bases not matched to a gene; V was cut back by 6 bases and J by 2 bases. In DNA, the CDR3 is TGTGCCAGCAGAAAGGGACTAGCGGGACAAGAGACCCAGTACTTC. Its translation: CASRKGLAGQETQYF.

The chain recombines TRBV20-1 with TRBJ2-7, with D possibly matching TRBD2 (6 bases). Germline V gene data show CDR1 as DFQATT and CDR2 as SNEGSKA (reference sequence). V was trimmed by 5 bases and J by 1 base, leaving 27 bases between them. CDR3 length: 18 amino acids. The chain's CDR3 is CSARPPGLLSSPSYEQYF. The CDR3 DNA sequence: TGCAGTGCTCGCCCTCCGGGACTCCTATCTTCCCCTTCCTACGAGCAGTACTTC.

The J gene is TRBJ2-1, the V gene TRBV7-8, with 9 bases identical to TRBD1. V shed 3 bases, J shed 4 bases, and the junction held 7 bases outside the gene matches. Germline-derived CDR1 and CDR2 are SGHVS and FQNEAQ. This CDR3 is 16 amino acids long. The CDR3 sequence is CASSFGTGLGYNEQFF. CDR3 nucleotide sequence: TGTGCCAGCAGCTTCGGGACAGGGTTGGGTTACAATGAGCAGTTCTTC. Together with reference TRBV7-8 and TRBJ2-1, the CDR3 gives the full variable domain: GAGVSQSPRYKVAKRGQDVALRCDPISGHVSLFWYQQALGQGPEFLTYFQNEAQLDKSGLPSDRFFAERPEGSVSTLKIQRTQQEDSAVYLCASSFGTGLGYNEQFFGPGTRLTVL.

This chain links TRBV24-1 with TRBJ1-5; D remains ambiguous. Per germline, CDR1 KGHDR and CDR2 SFDVKD. The CDR3 is 19 amino acids. The germline V and J ends were trimmed by 4 bases and 2 bases, with 23 bases remaining between them. The CDR3 is CATSEGRSPPLRGNQPQHF. CDR3 in DNA: TGTGCCACCAGTGAAGGGAGGTCCCCCCCTCTCCGAGGCAATCAGCCCCAGCATTTT.

This clonotype has just a few counts. A much larger clone lies one base from this, so it may be a read error. The J gene is TRBJ2-7, the V gene TRBV5-1, with D unclear. V was trimmed by 0 bases and J by 3 bases, leaving 7 bases between them. The CDR3 spans 13 residues. The germline V gene has CDR1 SGHRS and CDR2 YFSETQ. The CDR3 is CASSLDAVYEQYF. The CDR3 region has the DNA TGCGCCAGCAGCTTGGATGCCGTCTACGAGCAGTACTTC.

The genes are TRBV10-3 and TRBJ1-1; 7 bases align to TRBD1. Germline CDR1 ENHRY, CDR2 SYGVKD. The J segment lost 6 bases and the V segment lost 5 bases, leaving 9 bases of the junction unmatched. The CDR3 is 14 amino acids. In DNA, the CDR3 is TGTGCCATCAGTACTGGACAGGCGAGCTCTGAAGCTTTCTTT. Amino acid sequence: CAISTGQASSEAFF.

This clonotype has ten or more counts. The rearrangement uses TRBV7-2 and TRBJ1-6, with D unresolved. The CDR3 runs 12 residues. Germline V gene data show CDR1 as SGHTA and CDR2 as FQGNSA. The V gene lost 5 bases and the J gene lost 9 bases, with 8 bases spanning the gap. The chain's CDR3 is CASSGVGSPLHF. The CDR3 bases are TGTGCCAGCAGCGGGGTGGGTTCACCCCTCCACTTT. Full variable domain (rest looked up from reference TRBV7-2 and TRBJ1-6): GAGVSQSPSNKVTEKGKDVELRCDPISGHTALYWYRQSLGQGLEFLIYFQGNSAPDKSGLPSDRFSAERTGGSVSTLTIQRTQQEDSAVYLCASSGVGSPLHFGNGTRLTVT.

This clonotype was found once. This chain links TRBV28 with TRBJ2-2; D is perhaps TRBD1 (6 bases). The V end was cut by 6 bases, the J end by 9 bases, with 11 bases between. The CDR3 totals 12 residues. Germline V gene data show CDR1 as MDHEN and CDR2 as SYDVKM. CDR3 sequence reads: CASRERDRELFF. The CDR3 DNA reads TGTGCCAGCAGGGAAAGGGACAGGGAGCTGTTTTTT.

The CDR3, as DNA: TGTGCCAGCAGCCAAGATCTTCTAGCGGGGAACTACGAGCAGTACTTC. It encodes CASSQDLLAGNYEQYF. This rearrangement joins TRBV4-2 to TRBJ2-7, with 9 bases identical to TRBD2. There are 16 residues in the CDR3. The germline V gene has CDR1 LGHNA and CDR2 YNFKEQ. J lost 3 bases, V lost 0 bases, and 6 bases had no gene match.

This clonotype was picked up a small number of times. V gene TRBV10-3 combines with J gene TRBJ2-5; TRBD2 aligns across 11 bases. Trimming cost V 0 bases and J 5 bases; bases outside gene matches: 11. CDR1 ENHRY and CDR2 SYGVKD come from the germline V gene. The CDR3 sequence is 18 residues long. The CDR3 DNA reads as TGTGCCATCAGTGAGTCGAAGGTTAGCGGGGGGGCGTCGGAGACCCAGTACTTC. Its translation is CAISESKVSGGASETQYF.

This chain joins TRBV9 and TRBJ2-7; the D gene is possibly TRBD2 (5 bases). The CDR3 contains 15 residues. From germline, CDR1 is SGDLS and CDR2 YYNGEE. Trimming left V 4 bases short and J 2 bases short, with 16 bases between. CDR3: CASSPPADAAYEQYF. The CDR3 DNA reads as TGTGCCAGCAGCCCGCCAGCGGACGCTGCCTACGAGCAGTACTTC. Looking up the rest from reference TRBV9 and TRBJ2-7 gives the full variable domain: DSGVTQTPKHLITATGQRVTLRCSPRSGDLSVYWYQQSLDQGLQFLIQYYNGEERAKGNILERFSAQQFPDLHSELNLSSLELGDSALYFCASSPPADAAYEQYFGPGTRLTVT.

This chain connects TRBV7-9 to TRBJ1-4; a possible D gene is TRBD1 (5 bases). The V gene's germline CDR1 is SEHNR and CDR2 FQNEAQ (reference sequence). Trimming pared 7 bases from V and 5 bases from J, leaving 17 bases between. The CDR3 runs 15 residues. In DNA form, the CDR3 reads TGTGCCAGCATCCCCGGGTGGGGGACGAATGAAAAACTGTTTTTT. This translates into CASIPGWGTNEKLFF.

This sequence joins TRBV11-2 and TRBJ1-1; D is unclear. The CDR3 sequence is 16 residues long. V lost 1 base and J lost 1, with 13 bases in between. Looked up from germline, CDR1 is SGHAT and CDR2 is FQNNGV. The CDR3 DNA reads as TGTGCCAGCAGCTTAGTAGCTGAACCGACGAACACTGAAGCTTTCTTT. Translation gives CASSLVAEPTNTEAFF.

This clonotype was seen repeatedly, ten times or more. This chain links TRBV7-9 with TRBJ1-4, with D perhaps TRBD1 (6 bases). Looked up from germline, CDR1 is SEHNR and CDR2 is FQNEAQ (reference sequence). The V end lost 0 bases, the J end lost 9 bases, and 8 bases lay between the germline ends. The CDR3 length is 13 residues. Here the CDR3 reads CASSLADRQKLFF. In DNA, the CDR3 is TGTGCCAGCAGCTTAGCTGACAGGCAAAAACTGTTTTTT. Together with reference TRBV7-9 and TRBJ1-4, the CDR3 gives the full variable domain: DTGVSQNPRHKITKRGQNVTFRCDPISEHNRLYWYRQTLGQGPEFLTYFQNEAQLEKSRLLSDRFSAERPKGSFSTLEIQRTEQGDSAMYLCASSLADRQKLFFGSGTQLSVL.

The CDR3 nucleotides are TGCGCCAGCAGCCCGGGACAGCCTTTTGACACTGAAGCTTTCTTT. Its protein is CASSPGQPFDTEAFF. The V call is TRBV5-1, the J call TRBJ1-1, with TRBD1 matching over 7 bases. CDR3 length: 15 residues. Looked up from germline, CDR1 is SGHRS and CDR2 is YFSETQ. Germline trimming cut 4 bases from V and 3 bases from J; bases unmatched to any gene: 9.